This T cell receptor (beta chain) comes out of a study of shared clonotypes between healthy human individuals (dated by TCRdb to 2018 to 2021). In the study overall: A couple of women and three men aged 18 to 49 years were included in the cohort. For each donor, CD4 naive and CD4 memory were each run on three plates, CD8 naive on two plates, and CD8 memory on one plate. Each donor's leukapheresis produced roughly between about 0.8 and 10 billion PBMCs. Blood TCR repertoires of a handful of healthy adults were deeply sequenced to estimate repertoire size and the extent of clonotype sharing between individuals. Libraries were prepared and TCR repertoires were sequenced by different laboratories using diverse techniques, in order to increase sequencing depth and limit assay-specific biases. Results the study describes overall, beyond this receptor: The genetic and exposure-history diversity represented was limited by the small number of donors. Sharing across several donors was observed for roughly 5% of naive CD4, over 3% of naive CD8, about 2.3% of memory CD4, and roughly 0.4% of memory CD8 clonotypes. Naive subsets generally had larger estimated clonotype richness than memory subsets did. Rarefaction of sorted-subset datasets indicated incomplete sequencing despite the large sequencing depth. Compared with non-shared clonotypes, clonotypes shared by all four sorted-subset donors had higher generation probabilities. Pairwise subsampling indicated that sequencing depth was expected to affect the degree of clonotype sharing among donors. Sampling was restricted to blood, and TCR repertoires in tissues likely differ from the TCR repertoires found in blood.

TCR CDR3 regions were amplified from genomic DNA by multiplex PCR using the deep immunoSEQ assay. Extracted genomic DNA from each cell subset was distributed evenly across all wells of several immunoSEQ 96-well plates, and each plate was treated as a replicate. For sorted subsets, around 200 ng genomic DNA, equal to 30,000 or so T cell genomes, was loaded into each replicate PCR. Purified libraries were measured with a Qubit 3.0 fluorometer, size-checked on a Bioanalyzer 2100, and measured again with the KAPA Library Quantification kit. Every immunoSEQ 96-well plate was sequenced on a separate single-read 150-cycle Illumina NextSeq 550 flow cell. As for the authors' bioinformatics: Because the immunoSEQ output held only junctional sequences and lacked quality scores, the filtering could not match the filtering applied to full-length reads. To assign V/J genes and CDR3, sequences were annotated using PyIR, a Python wrapper for IgBLAST v1.9, with IMGT germline references. Reads with weak V/J assignments (E-value above 1e-6), missing CDR3, stop codons, out-of-frame junctions, or ambiguous translated residues were removed. V3J clonotypes were defined as sequences sharing an identical inferred V gene, J gene, and CDR3 amino acid sequence. Percentage overlap between repertoires was calculated by dividing the number of shared unique clonotypes by the size of the smaller repertoire. Repertoire richness was assessed with RTK rarefaction, the Chao1 estimator, and Recon v2.1 estimates of unobserved clonotypes. For all TCRbeta clonotypes obtained by the gDNA method from a handful of donors, generation probabilities were computed with OLGA. What TCRdb holds here is the immuneACCESS table cut down to in-frame rearrangements. Part of the clones is not present; checked against another copy, under half of the missing clones reflect an unresolved V gene, and the others are unexplained. That table is the source of V, J and clone size, and D and trimming were worked out from the DNA. The sample table lists a few million clones, approximately 95% of them with a count of one. Approximately 0.13% of the sample is held by the ten biggest clonotypes.

This clone occurred a few times. It has no known antigen specificity. It has no much larger one-base neighbor in the sample; base qualities were not kept. The donors were healthy, HIV-negative adults who had no recently reported acute infections or vaccinations. All donors were Caucasian adults living in Nashville, Tennessee, USA. CD4+ T cells were enriched by magnetic negative selection, after which naive cells were positively selected on CD45RA and the negative fraction was taken as the memory subset. Blood was collected by leukapheresis, and PBMCs were isolated by Ficoll-Histopaque density gradient centrifugation and then cryopreserved in liquid nitrogen vapor phase. Analytical flow cytometry was used to check the purity and quantity of every magnetically sorted T cell population. Genomic DNA was isolated from every sorted fraction and measured by UV absorbance on a Nanodrop 2000c. Sequenced material: naive CD4+ T cells sorted from blood. This specimen's cell subset or site label, interpreted: CD45RA+ positively selected. The sequence was obtained from a man between 18 and 29 years old in good health.

The DNA sequence follows: TGCGCCAGCAGCGAACAGAGGGGCAATTCACCCCTCCACTTT. This codes for CASSEQRGNSPLHF. This receptor chain uses TRBV10-1 and TRBJ1-6, and the D gene may be TRBD1, 5 bases matching. The germline V gene (reference sequence) gives CDR1 as WNHNN and CDR2 as SYGVQD. V loses 6 bases, J loses 7 bases, and the germline ends lie 13 bases apart. The CDR3 holds 14 amino acids from the cysteine to the phenylalanine. Of the read, only the CDR3 DNA is kept; its 42 bases are in frame from base 1.